Listed below are T cell receptor beta chains from one sample, sequenced in a study of T cells in localized non-small cell lung cancer. Libraries were prepared by immunoSEQ multiplex PCR; TCRdb keeps only in-frame clonotypes and omits some of them. The sample shows about 41,000 clones, roughly 86% of them seen only once. Sample: peripheral blood, taken before any cancer treatment. These receptors all stem from a female donor at least 60 years old with stage I squamous cell lung carcinoma. The CDR3 runs from the conserved cysteine through the conserved F or W. The D gene is left open where the match is weak.

D,J,V,CDR3
.,TRBJ2-1,TRBV12-5,CASGLGTRHNEQFF
.,TRBJ1-2,TRBV2,CASRTGTSGYTF
TRBD2,TRBJ2-2,TRBV18,CASSRLAGVATNTGELFF
.,TRBJ2-3,TRBV5-1,CASSTGPPPSTDTQYF
TRBD1,TRBJ1-3,TRBV7-9,CASSKAGTGISGNTIYF
.,TRBJ2-3,TRBV18,CASSPSTDTQYF
.,TRBJ2-5,TRBV30,CAWSSGDGETQYF
.,TRBJ1-5,TRBV7-2,CASSLGGRGNQPQHF
TRBD1,TRBJ2-1,TRBV6-5,CASSSPGDRAQSQFF
TRBD2,TRBJ2-7,TRBV9,CASSVDPGLAGDYEQYF
.,TRBJ2-1,TRBV28,CASSLLPGGQNEQFF
TRBD1,TRBJ1-5,TRBV2,CASNEDRLSNQPQHF
.,TRBJ1-4,TRBV10-1,CASSDRVETINEKLFF
TRBD1,TRBJ2-1,TRBV6-5,CASSLGDRGFREQFF
TRBD2,TRBJ2-5,TRBV7-2,CASSLGTSGPQETQYF
.,TRBJ1-3,TRBV18,CASSPRTTRTHSGNTIYF